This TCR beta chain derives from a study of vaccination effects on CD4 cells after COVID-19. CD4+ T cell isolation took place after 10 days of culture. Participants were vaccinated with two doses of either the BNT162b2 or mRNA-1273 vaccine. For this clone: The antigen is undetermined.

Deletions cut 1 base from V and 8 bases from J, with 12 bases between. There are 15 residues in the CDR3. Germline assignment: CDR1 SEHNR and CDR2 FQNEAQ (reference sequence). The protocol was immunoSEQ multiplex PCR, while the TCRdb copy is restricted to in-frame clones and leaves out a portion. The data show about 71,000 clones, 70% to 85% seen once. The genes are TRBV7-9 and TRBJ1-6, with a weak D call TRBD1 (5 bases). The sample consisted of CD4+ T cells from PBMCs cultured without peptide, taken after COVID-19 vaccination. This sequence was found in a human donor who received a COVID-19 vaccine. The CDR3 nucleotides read TGTGCCAGCAGCTTAGAAGGGACGGATTATTCACCCCTCCACTTT. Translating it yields CASSLEGTDYSPLHF.